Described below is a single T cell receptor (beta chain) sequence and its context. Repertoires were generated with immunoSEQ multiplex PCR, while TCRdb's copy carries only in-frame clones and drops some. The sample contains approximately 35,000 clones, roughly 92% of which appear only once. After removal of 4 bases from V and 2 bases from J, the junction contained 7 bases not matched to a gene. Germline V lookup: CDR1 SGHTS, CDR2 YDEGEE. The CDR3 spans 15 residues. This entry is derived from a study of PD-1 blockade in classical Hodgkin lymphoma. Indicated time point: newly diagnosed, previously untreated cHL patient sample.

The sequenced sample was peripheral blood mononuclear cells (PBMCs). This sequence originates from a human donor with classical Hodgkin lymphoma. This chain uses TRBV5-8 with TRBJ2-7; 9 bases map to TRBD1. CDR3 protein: CASSGGTGFAYEQYF. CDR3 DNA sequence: TGTGCCAGCAGCGGAGGGACAGGGTTTGCCTACGAGCAGTACTTC. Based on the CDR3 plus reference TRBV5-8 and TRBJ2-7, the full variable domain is EAGVTQSPTHLIKTRGQQATLRCSPISGHTSVYWYQQALGLGLQFLLWYDEGEERNRGNFPPRFSGRQFPNYSSELNVNALELEDSALYLCASSGGTGFAYEQYFGPGTRLTVT.